This T cell receptor beta chain was identified in a study of preoperative IRX-2 immunotherapy in early breast cancer. Treatment: preoperative locoregional IRX-2 cytokine immunotherapy. Assay: immunoSEQ multiplex PCR; the TCRdb copy retains only in-frame clones and omits some. The data hold over a thousand clones, with roughly two thirds observed a single time. V lost 4 bases to trimming and J lost 12 bases; unmatched junction nucleotides: 7. Germline V lookup: CDR1 MNHGY, CDR2 SAAAGT. This CDR3 has 15 residues. This specimen was tumor tissue, taken before IRX-2 immunotherapy. The TCR comes from a human donor with breast cancer. The V gene is TRBV6-8, the J gene TRBJ2-1; 15 bases fit TRBD2. Here the CDR3 DNA reads TGTGCCAGCAGTTCCACCGGACTAGCGGGAGGGGGGCAGTTCTTC. It yields the protein CASSSTGLAGGGQFF.